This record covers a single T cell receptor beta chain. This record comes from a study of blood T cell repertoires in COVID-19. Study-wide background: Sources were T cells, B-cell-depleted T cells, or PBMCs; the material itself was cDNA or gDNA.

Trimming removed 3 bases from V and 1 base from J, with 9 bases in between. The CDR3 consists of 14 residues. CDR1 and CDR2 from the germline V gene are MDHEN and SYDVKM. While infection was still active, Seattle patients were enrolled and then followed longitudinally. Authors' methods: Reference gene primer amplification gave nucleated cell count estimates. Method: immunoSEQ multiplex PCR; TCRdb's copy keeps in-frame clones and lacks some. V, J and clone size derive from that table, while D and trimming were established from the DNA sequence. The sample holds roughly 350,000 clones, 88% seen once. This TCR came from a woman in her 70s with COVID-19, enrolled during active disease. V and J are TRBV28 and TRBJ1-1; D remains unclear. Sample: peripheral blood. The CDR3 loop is CASSLPPGNTEAFF. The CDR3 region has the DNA TGTGCCAGCAGTTTGCCTCCCGGGAACACTGAAGCTTTCTTT.